The following is a TCR beta chain sequence with its context. The CDR3 is 15 amino acids. Germline CDR1 and CDR2: LGHNA and YSLEER. Trimming cost V 0 bases and J 13 bases, with 21 bases left between them. These data belong to a study of T cell changes during pregnancy in multiple sclerosis. Clones were read by immunoSEQ multiplex PCR, and TCRdb kept only the in-frame ones, dropping some. The sample has about 15,000 clones, roughly 83% seen once. This specimen consisted of CD8+ T cells from peripheral blood mononuclear cells, obtained after pregnancy. The J gene is TRBJ1-2, the V gene TRBV4-3; D is perhaps TRBD1 (6 bases). This receptor was taken from a female donor in good health, enrolled as a control in a pregnancy study. The CDR3 loop reads CASSQEEGGGSVPTF. The DNA of the CDR3 is TGCGCCAGCAGCCAAGAGGAGGGGGGAGGGTCCGTCCCCACCTTC.